This TCR beta chain was captured in a study of T-cell memory formation after mild COVID-19. For the study at large: TCR clusters mostly belonged to single donors. General study points: The study detected some responding clones in pre-infection memory, suggesting cross-reactive memory joined.

Germline V CDR1 and CDR2: KGHSH, LQKENI. V was trimmed by 5 bases and J by 14 bases, leaving 22 bases between them. The CDR3 runs 15 residues. TCRdb recomputed calls from the 5' RACE reads with MiXCR, one row per CDR3 protein. Of hundreds of thousands of distinct CDR3 sequences listed, around 21% are singletons. In its sample, this clonotype was seen a few times. Its antigen is currently unknown. The receptor comes from an adult woman who had mild COVID-19 (a few samples of this study predate the infection). Cell type and time point are not known. The sequencing sample was made of PBMCs or a T cell subset sorted from them (not recorded which). The rearrangement joins TRBV18 to TRBJ1-6; tentative D call: TRBD1 (5 bases). The CDR3 coding sequence is TGTGCCAGCTCATCCACGGACGGGGCTGGGAGGGCCCTCCACTTT. Translation gives CASSSTDGAGRALHF. Looking up the rest from reference TRBV18 and TRBJ1-6 gives the full variable domain: NAGVMQNPRHLVRRRGQEARLRCSPMKGHSHVYWYRQLPEEGLKFMVYLQKENIIDESGMPKERFSAEFPKEGPSILRIQQVVRGDSAAYFCASSSTDGAGRALHFGNGTRLTVT.